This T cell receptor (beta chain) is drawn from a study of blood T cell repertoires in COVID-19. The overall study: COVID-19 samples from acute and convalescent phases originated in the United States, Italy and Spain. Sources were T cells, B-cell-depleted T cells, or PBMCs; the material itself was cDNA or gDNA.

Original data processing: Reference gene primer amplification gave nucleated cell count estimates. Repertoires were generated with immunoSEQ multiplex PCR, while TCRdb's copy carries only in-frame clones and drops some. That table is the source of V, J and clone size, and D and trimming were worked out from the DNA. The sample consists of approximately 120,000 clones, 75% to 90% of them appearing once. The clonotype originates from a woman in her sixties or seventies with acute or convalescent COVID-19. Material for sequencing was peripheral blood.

The CDR3 is CASSLGSLSGNTIYF. CDR3 sequence (DNA): TGTGCCAGCAGTTTGGGCAGTCTCTCTGGAAACACCATATATTTT. The rearrangement uses TRBV28 and TRBJ1-3; unclear D gene. From germline, CDR1 is MDHEN and CDR2 SYDVKM. The CDR3 consists of 15 residues. The ends were cut back, 3 bases at V and 0 bases at J, with 9 bases in the middle. The whole variable domain, filled in from reference TRBV28 and TRBJ1-3, reads DVKVTQSSRYLVKRTGEKVFLECVQDMDHENMFWYRQDPGLGLRLIYFSYDVKMKEKGDIPEGYSVSREKKERFSLILESASTNQTSMYLCASSLGSLSGNTIYFGEGSWLTVV.